This TCR beta chain was recorded in a study of cytomegalovirus exposure and HLA in healthy donors. Study-wide findings and caveats: Associated with HLA alleles at 0.05 false discovery rate in a later analysis were 16,951 TCR beta sequences. Reportedly, fewer N-insertions than the approximately 600-donor mean appeared in an Asian-associated ancestry cluster in a later analysis. A cluster of highly shared sequence variants was likely a sequencing artifact.

To note about this clone: The antigen is not known.

The PCR used 60 Vbeta and 13 Jbeta primers. Repertoires were generated with immunoSEQ multiplex PCR, while TCRdb's copy carries only in-frame clones and drops some. The listing contains tens of thousands of clones. Though nominally healthy at sampling, donors likely had unrecorded immune exposures. The CDR3 is 14 residues long. V lost 5 bases to trimming and J lost 1 base, with 11 bases between them. Germline CDR1 reads SGHVS; CDR2 reads FQNEAQ. This receptor was obtained from a human donor in good health. The chain combines TRBV7-8 with TRBJ1-1; D not certain. The sequenced sample was PBMCs. The CDR3 sequence is CASSPREWNTEAFF. The CDR3 DNA reads as TGTGCCAGCAGCCCGCGGGAGTGGAACACTGAAGCTTTCTTT.